This TCR beta chain was recovered during a study of CXCR3-negative and CXCR3-positive naive CD8 T cells. Of note for this clonotype: Its antigen is unidentified.

Points from the study as a whole: Both naive subsets, CXCR3-negative and CXCR3-positive, displayed similar TRBV-TRBJ usage, unlike memory cells.

This CDR3 has 12 residues. The germline V gene has CDR1 DFQATT and CDR2 SNEGSKA (reference sequence). At about 310,000 cells each, triplicate sorts were carried out for each CD8+ T cell subset. CD45RO-CCR7+CD27+CD95- expression identified naive CD8+ T cells. TRB cDNA libraries were made by UMI-labeled 5' RACE. TCRdb reprocessed the 5' RACE reads and keeps a single row for each CDR3 protein, giving no DNA. The sample table includes 100,000 to 150,000 distinct CDR3 sequences. The chain recombines TRBV20-1 with TRBJ1-1. This TCR was sampled from a human donor in good health. Some clones in this sample may be carry-over from other donors' samples. The sequencing sample was made of naive CXCR3- CD8+ T cells from blood. The subset is: CD45RO-CCR7+CD27+CD95- naive CD8+ T cells lacking CXCR3 (TNR3-). CDR3 sequence reads: CSASWGEVGAFF.